The 2 T cell receptor beta chains given below trace back to one sample, sequenced in a study of cytomegalovirus exposure and HLA in healthy donors. Clones were read by immunoSEQ multiplex PCR, and TCRdb kept only the in-frame ones, dropping some. The table records about 360,000 clones, around 86% of them present only once. The specimen was PBMCs. These TCRs come from a woman between 18 and 30 years old in good health and CMV-seronegative.

V is TRBV27 and J is TRBJ2-3, with 9 bases that match TRBD2. The germline gives CDR1 MNHEY, CDR2 SMNVEV (reference sequence). The V segment lost 2 bases and the J segment 0 bases; nucleotides outside the gene matches: 12. CDR3 length: 19 residues. In DNA, the CDR3 is TGTGCCAGCAGTTTACACGCCATCCCGACTAGCGGCAGCACAGATACGCAGTATTTT. It codes for CASSLHAIPTSGSTDTQYF.

The chain uses TRBV28 and TRBJ2-5; 12 bases line up with TRBD2. Germline lookup yields CDR1 MDHEN and CDR2 SYDVKM. This CDR3 comprises 15 residues. V was pared by 3 bases and J by 4 bases, with 3 bases of the junction left unmatched. CDR3 DNA sequence: TGTGCCAGCAGTTTCGGACTAGCGGGATCAGAGACCCAGTACTTC. Its protein product is CASSFGLAGSETQYF.